This passage covers 14 T cell receptor beta chains from one sample sequenced in a study of vaccination and CD4 T cells after COVID-19. Stated treatment: roughly 10-day PBMC culture with coronavirus spike peptide pools or control peptides (ViraFEST assay). No antigen has been assigned to these receptors. With the Oncomine TCR Beta short-read assay, DNA from cultured CD4+ T cells was sequenced. TCRdb called the PCR reads again in MiXCR, with one record for every CDR3 protein. The data show 10,000 to 15,000 distinct CDR3 sequences, with roughly four fifths seen just once and 20% to 30% held by the top ten. Source material: CD4+ T cells from blood, cultured in vitro. These receptors came from a human donor who had recovered from COVID-19.

This clonotype was recorded once. The V gene is TRBV20-1, the J gene TRBJ2-2, with 9 bases fitting TRBD2. CDR3 length equals 15 residues. The germline V gene encodes CDR1 DFQATT and CDR2 SNEGSKA (reference sequence). V dropped 1 base and J dropped 7; count of bases not matched to a gene: 7. The CDR3 protein is CSARVVAGAIGELFF. The CDR3 DNA is TGCAGTGCTAGAGTGGTAGCGGGAGCGATCGGGGAGCTGTTTTTT.

This clonotype was counted once. This chain connects TRBV10-3 to TRBJ2-6, with D perhaps TRBD2 (5 bases). Germline values: CDR1 ENHRY, CDR2 SYGVKD. The CDR3 is 13 amino acids. V dropped 8 bases and J dropped 0 bases, with 5 bases sitting between them. CDR3 sequence (DNA): TGTGCCATCGGGAGCTCTGGGGCCAACGTCCTGACTTTC. Translation: CAIGSSGANVLTF.

The chain combines TRBV28 with TRBJ1-5; 9 positions match TRBD1. Germline V gene sequence: CDR1 MDHEN, CDR2 SYDVKM. The CDR3 is 15 amino acids. V was clipped by 5 bases and J by 7 bases; unmatched bases: 9. The CDR3 loop reads CASSPGTGTGQPQHF. In DNA form, the CDR3 reads TGTGCCAGCAGTCCTGGGACAGGGACCGGGCAGCCCCAGCATTTT.

This sequence joins TRBV7-8 and TRBJ1-1, with D possibly TRBD1 on 6 matching bases. The germline V gene encodes CDR1 SGHVS and CDR2 FQNEAQ. The CDR3 length is 16 residues. V lost 4 bases and J lost 1, with 16 bases in between. This chain's CDR3 is CASSSYRASSNTEAFF. The CDR3 DNA reads TGTGCCAGCAGCTCTTACAGGGCCTCTTCGAACACTGAAGCTTTCTTT.

The V and J genes are TRBV7-2 and TRBJ2-7, with D unclear. CDR1 and CDR2 (germline): SGHTA, FQGNSA. This CDR3 has 13 amino acids. Trimming pared 5 bases from V and 3 bases from J, leaving 11 bases between. CDR3 loop: CASSERVRYEQYF. The CDR3 DNA reads TGTGCCAGCAGCGAAAGGGTACGCTACGAGCAGTACTTC.

This clonotype was seen a few times. The rearrangement uses TRBV29-1 and TRBJ1-2; D is perhaps TRBD1 (5 bases). The CDR3 is 13 amino acids. Germline CDR1 reads SQVTM; CDR2 reads ANQGSEA. Trimming removed 4 bases from V and 4 bases from J, with 13 bases in between. This CDR3 is CSVAPDGTYGYTF. CDR3 sequence (DNA): TGCAGCGTTGCCCCGGACGGGACCTATGGCTACACCTTC.

This clonotype was counted between two and nine times. The chain employs TRBV28 and TRBJ1-2; 7 nucleotides align to TRBD1. The J segment lost 4 bases and the V segment lost 7 bases, leaving 12 bases of the junction unmatched. This CDR3 comprises 15 residues. Per germline, CDR1 MDHEN and CDR2 SYDVKM. The CDR3 nucleotides are TGTGCCAGCACCGCTGGGTTCGGGACAGTCTATGGCTACACCTTC. Its translation: CASTAGFGTVYGYTF.

The CDR3: CASWVQPQGVTEAFF. In DNA, the CDR3 is TGTGCCAGCTGGGTCCAGCCCCAAGGGGTCACTGAAGCTTTCTTT. The V and J genes are TRBV7-2 and TRBJ1-1; a possible D gene is TRBD1 (5 bases). The V end lost 8 bases, the J end lost 4 bases, and 20 bases lay between the germline ends. This CDR3 has 15 residues. Germline values: CDR1 SGHTA, CDR2 FQGNSA.

This chain links TRBV6-1 with TRBJ1-5; tentative D call: TRBD1 (5 bases). The germline V gene encodes CDR1 MNHNS and CDR2 SASEGT. Trimming took off 4 bases at V and 7 bases at J, with 11 bases between the two ends. The CDR3 has 13 residues. The CDR3 sequence is CASSGQSYQPQHF. CDR3 DNA: TGTGCCAGCAGTGGACAGAGTTACCAGCCCCAGCATTTT.

The sample holds a few counts of this clonotype. The chain has TRBV27 and TRBJ1-5, with TRBD1 matching 8 bases. Germline-derived CDR1 and CDR2 are MNHEY and SMNVEV (reference sequence). With V trimmed by 3 bases and J by 7 bases, 5 bases remained unmatched. CDR3 length equals 14 residues. In DNA, the CDR3 is TGTGCCAGCAGTTTTCAGGGGGCACAACAGCCCCAGCATTTT. This translates into CASSFQGAQQPQHF.

This clonotype appeared once. Relative to the germline gene, one junction end is altered; a read error may explain this. The chain employs TRBV6-1 and TRBJ2-3; D may be TRBD2 (5 bases). In germline, CDR1 is MNHNS, CDR2 SASEGT. This CDR3 comprises 14 residues. CDR3 DNA: TGTTCCAGCAGCCCAGCGGCGGGCGCAGATACGCAGTATTTT. Amino acids: CSSSPAAGADTQYF.

This clonotype was detected once. The chain combines TRBV27 with TRBJ2-3; no clear D gene. The CDR3 sequence is 14 residues long. Germline V CDR1 and CDR2: MNHEY, SMNVEV (reference sequence). The V end lost 5 bases, the J end lost 4 bases, and 13 bases lay between the germline ends. CDR3 bases: TGTGCCAGCAGTCCCAGACCAGCCTCAGATACGCAGTATTTT. Protein product: CASSPRPASDTQYF.

The CDR3 sequence: CASSRDSLYGYTF. The CDR3 coding sequence is TGTGCCAGCAGTCGGGACAGCCTCTATGGCTACACCTTC. The chain is built from TRBV27 and TRBJ1-2; TRBD1 agrees at 7 bases. Per the germline V gene, CDR1 is MNHEY and CDR2 is SMNVEV (reference sequence). The CDR3 runs 13 residues. V dropped 5 bases and J dropped 4; count of bases not matched to a gene: 4.

The chain combines TRBV7-9 with TRBJ2-5; tentatively, D is TRBD2 (5 bases). V lost 5 bases to trimming and J lost 5 bases, with 18 bases between them. Per germline, CDR1 SEHNR and CDR2 FQNEAQ (reference sequence). The CDR3 contains 15 residues. DNA for the CDR3: TGTGCCAGCAGCCCGGCGAGCGGTCCGGGGGAGACCCAGTACTTC. Its translation is CASSPASGPGETQYF.